This T cell receptor (beta chain) derives from a study of cytomegalovirus exposure and HLA in healthy donors. The CDR3 spans 12 residues. Trimming removed 4 bases at V and 8 bases at J, with 11 bases between. Looked up from germline, CDR1 is MNHEY and CDR2 is SMNVEV (reference sequence). A multiplex PCR was run with 60 Vbeta primers and 13 Jbeta primers. Sequencing used immunoSEQ multiplex PCR; TCRdb keeps in-frame clones, though not all of them. The top ten hold less than 0.3% of the sample, which has approximately 180,000 clones, roughly 87% seen once. As regards this clone: Its antigen is currently unknown.

General study findings and limits: In a later analysis, the majority of CMV-associated beta chains seemingly showed HLA restriction.

What was sequenced was PBMCs. The source is a girl less than two years old in good health and CMV-seronegative. The chain has TRBV27 and TRBJ1-2; perhaps TRBD1 as D (6 bases). The CDR3 bases are TGTGCCAGCAGTTCCAGGGGTCGGGGCTACACCTTC. This translates into CASSSRGRGYTF.